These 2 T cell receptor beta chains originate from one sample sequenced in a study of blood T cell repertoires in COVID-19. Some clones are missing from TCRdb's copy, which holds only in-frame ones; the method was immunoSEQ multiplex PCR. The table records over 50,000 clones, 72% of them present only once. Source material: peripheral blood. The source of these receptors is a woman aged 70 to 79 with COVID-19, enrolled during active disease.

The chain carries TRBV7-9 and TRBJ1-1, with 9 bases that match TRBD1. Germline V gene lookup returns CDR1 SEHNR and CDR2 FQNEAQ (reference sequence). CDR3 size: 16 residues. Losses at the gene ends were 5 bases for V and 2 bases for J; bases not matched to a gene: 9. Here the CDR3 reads CASSLGQGWVNTEAFF. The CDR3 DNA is TGTGCCAGCAGCCTAGGACAGGGGTGGGTAAACACTGAAGCTTTCTTT.

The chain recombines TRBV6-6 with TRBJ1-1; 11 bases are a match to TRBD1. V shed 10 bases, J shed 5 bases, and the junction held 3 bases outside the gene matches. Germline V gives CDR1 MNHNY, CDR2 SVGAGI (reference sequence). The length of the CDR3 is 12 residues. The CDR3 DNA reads TGTGCCACGGGGACAGGGGGAACTGAAGCTTTCTTT. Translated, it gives CATGTGGTEAFF.